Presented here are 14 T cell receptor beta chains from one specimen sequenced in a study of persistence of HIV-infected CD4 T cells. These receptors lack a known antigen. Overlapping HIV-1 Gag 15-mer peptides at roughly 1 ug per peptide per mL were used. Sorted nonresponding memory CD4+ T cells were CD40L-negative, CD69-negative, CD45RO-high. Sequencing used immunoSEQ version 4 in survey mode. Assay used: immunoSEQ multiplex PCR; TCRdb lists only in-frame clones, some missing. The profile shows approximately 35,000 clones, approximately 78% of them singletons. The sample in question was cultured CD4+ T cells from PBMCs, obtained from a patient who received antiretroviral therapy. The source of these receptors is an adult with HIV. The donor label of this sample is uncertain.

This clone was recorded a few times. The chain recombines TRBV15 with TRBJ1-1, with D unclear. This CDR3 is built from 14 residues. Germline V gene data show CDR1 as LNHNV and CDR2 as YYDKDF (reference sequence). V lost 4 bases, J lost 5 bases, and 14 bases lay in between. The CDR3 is CATSIPSIKTEAFF. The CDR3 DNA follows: TGTGCCACCAGCATACCTTCGATTAAGACTGAAGCTTTCTTT.

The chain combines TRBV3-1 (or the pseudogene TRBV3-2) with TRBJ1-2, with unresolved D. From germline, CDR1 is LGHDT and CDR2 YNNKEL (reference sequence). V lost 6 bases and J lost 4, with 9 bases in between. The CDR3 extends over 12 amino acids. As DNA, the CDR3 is TGTGCCAGCAGTGACACTGTCTATGGCTACACCTTC. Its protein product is CASSDTVYGYTF.

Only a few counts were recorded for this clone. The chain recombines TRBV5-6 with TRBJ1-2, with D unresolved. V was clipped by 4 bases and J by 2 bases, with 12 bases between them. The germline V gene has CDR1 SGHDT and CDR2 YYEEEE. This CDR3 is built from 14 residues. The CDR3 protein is CASSRGILNYGYTF. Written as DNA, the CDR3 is TGTGCCAGCAGCCGCGGGATCCTGAACTATGGCTACACCTTC.

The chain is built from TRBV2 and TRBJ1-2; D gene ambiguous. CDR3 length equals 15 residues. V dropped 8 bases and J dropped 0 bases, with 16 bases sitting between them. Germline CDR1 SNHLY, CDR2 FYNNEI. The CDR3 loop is CASSMETPSNYGYTF. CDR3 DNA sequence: TGTGCCAGCTCGATGGAGACACCGTCTAACTATGGCTACACCTTC.

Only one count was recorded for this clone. CDR3: CASSSAGTDGEKLFF. CDR3 DNA sequence: TGCGCCAGCAGCTCGGCCGGGACAGATGGGGAAAAACTGTTTTTT. This chain joins TRBV5-1 and TRBJ1-4, with 7 bases identical to TRBD1. The germline V gene has CDR1 SGHRS and CDR2 YFSETQ. The CDR3 extends over 15 amino acids. Trimming at V came to 3 bases and at J to 8 bases, leaving 10 bases not matched to a gene.

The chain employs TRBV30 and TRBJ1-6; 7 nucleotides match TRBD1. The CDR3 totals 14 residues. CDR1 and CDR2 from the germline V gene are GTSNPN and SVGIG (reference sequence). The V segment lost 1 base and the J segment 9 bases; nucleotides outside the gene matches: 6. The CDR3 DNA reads TGTGCCTGGAGTGAAGGGACAGACCTTTCACCCCTCCACTTT. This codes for CAWSEGTDLSPLHF.

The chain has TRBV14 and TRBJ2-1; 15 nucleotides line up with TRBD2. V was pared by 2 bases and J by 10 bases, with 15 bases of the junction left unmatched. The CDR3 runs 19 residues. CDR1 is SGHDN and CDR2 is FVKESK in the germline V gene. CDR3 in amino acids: CASSQRRLRTSGGAGEQFF. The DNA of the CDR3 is TGTGCCAGCAGCCAAAGACGACTTAGGACTAGCGGGGGGGCCGGGGAGCAGTTCTTC.

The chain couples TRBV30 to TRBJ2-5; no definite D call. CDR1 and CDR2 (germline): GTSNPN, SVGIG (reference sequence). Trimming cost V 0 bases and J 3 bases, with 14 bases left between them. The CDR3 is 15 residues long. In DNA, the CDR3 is TGTGCCTGGAGTGTAGCTCCGCGCCGTAAAGAGACCCAGTACTTC. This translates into CAWSVAPRRKETQYF.

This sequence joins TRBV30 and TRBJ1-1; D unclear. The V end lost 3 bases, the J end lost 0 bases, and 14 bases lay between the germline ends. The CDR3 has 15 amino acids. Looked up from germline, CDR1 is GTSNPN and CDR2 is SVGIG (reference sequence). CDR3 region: CAWRTPGTLNTEAFF. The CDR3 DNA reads TGTGCCTGGAGGACCCCTGGCACGTTGAACACTGAAGCTTTCTTT.

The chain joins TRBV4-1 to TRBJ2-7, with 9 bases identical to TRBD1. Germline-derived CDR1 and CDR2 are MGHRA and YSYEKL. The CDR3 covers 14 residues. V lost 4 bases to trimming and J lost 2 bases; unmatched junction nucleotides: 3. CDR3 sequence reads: CASSPRDRAYEQYF. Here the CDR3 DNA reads TGCGCCAGCAGCCCCCGGGACAGGGCCTACGAGCAGTACTTC.

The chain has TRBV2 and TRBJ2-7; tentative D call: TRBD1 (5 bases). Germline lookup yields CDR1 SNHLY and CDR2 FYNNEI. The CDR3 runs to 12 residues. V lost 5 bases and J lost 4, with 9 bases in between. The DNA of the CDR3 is TGTGCCAGCAGTCTTGGGGCTTACGAGCAGTACTTC. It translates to CASSLGAYEQYF. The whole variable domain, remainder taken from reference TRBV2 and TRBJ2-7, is EPEVTQTPSHQVTQMGQEVILRCVPISNHLYFYWYRQILGQKVEFLVSFYNNEISEKSEIFDDQFSVERPDGSNFTLKIRSTKLEDSAMYFCASSLGAYEQYFGPGTRLTVT.

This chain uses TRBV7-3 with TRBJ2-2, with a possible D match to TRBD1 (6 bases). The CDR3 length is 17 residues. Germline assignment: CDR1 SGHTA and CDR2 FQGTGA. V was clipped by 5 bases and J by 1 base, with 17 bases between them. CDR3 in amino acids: CASSDRDKIQNTGELFF. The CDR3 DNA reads TGTGCCAGCAGCGACCGGGACAAAATTCAGAACACCGGGGAGCTGTTTTTT.

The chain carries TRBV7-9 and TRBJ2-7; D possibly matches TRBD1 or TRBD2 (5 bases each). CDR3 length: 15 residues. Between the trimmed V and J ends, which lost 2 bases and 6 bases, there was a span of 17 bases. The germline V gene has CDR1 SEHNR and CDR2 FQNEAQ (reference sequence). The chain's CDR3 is CASSLTGTGSAEQYF. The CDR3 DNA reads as TGTGCCAGCAGCTTAACCGGGACGGGGTCGGCCGAGCAGTACTTC.

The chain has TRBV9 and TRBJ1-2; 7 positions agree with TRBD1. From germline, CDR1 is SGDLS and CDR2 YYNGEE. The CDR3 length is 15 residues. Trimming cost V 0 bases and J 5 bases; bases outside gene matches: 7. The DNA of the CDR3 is TGTGCCAGCAGCGTAGACCCCGGGACAGCTTATGGCTACACCTTC. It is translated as CASSVDPGTAYGYTF.